These T cell receptor beta chains were read from a single sample in a study of early T cells in non-severe SARS-CoV-2 infection. Each CDR3 protein is one row after TCRdb ran MiXCR on the 5' RACE reads. The data show roughly 69,000 distinct CDR3 sequences, 7% to 9.5% seen once. The material sequenced was whole blood, taken at baseline. These receptors were taken from an adult who was a healthcare worker with PCR-confirmed SARS-CoV-2 infection or an uninfected control (not recorded which). CDR3s include the opening cysteine and the closing phenylalanine or tryptophan. The D gene is left open where the match is weak. Size tells how often a clone was seen (once, few, many) or the class of an expanded clone, and some rows leave it out.

v_gene	j_gene	abundance	d_gene	CDR3nt	CDR3aa
TRBV29-1	TRBJ2-3	few	NA	TGCAGCGTAACCGGGTCCTCAAGTTACACAGATACGCAGTATTTT	CSVTGSSSYTDTQYF
TRBV6-5	TRBJ1-5	few	NA	TGTGCCAGCAAACGGGGTGGCAATCAGCCCCAGCATTTT	CASKRGGNQPQHF
TRBV30	TRBJ1-1	few	NA	TGTGCCTGGAGTACCAGGGGAAACACTGAAGCTTTCTTT	CAWSTRGNTEAFF
TRBV6-1	TRBJ1-4	few	NA	TGTGCCAGCAGTGAGCTGATTCGGCAGGATGAAAAACTGTTTTTT	CASSELIRQDEKLFF
TRBV5-1	TRBJ2-1	few	NA	TGCGCCAGCAGCTTGGGGGGCGCCACCTACAATGAGCAGTTCTTC	CASSLGGATYNEQFF
TRBV28	TRBJ2-7	many	TRBD2	TGTGCCAGCAGCTTACCTTTATCTAGCGGGGGCGAGCAGTACTTC	CASSLPLSSGGEQYF
TRBV9	TRBJ2-1	many	TRBD1	TGTGCCAGCAGCTTGGGGACAGGATACAATGAGCAGTTCTTC	CASSLGTGYNEQFF
TRBV29-1	TRBJ2-3	NA	NA	TGCAGCGAGCTCAGGGGCACCACAGATACGCAGTATTTT	CSELRGTTDTQYF
TRBV7-2	TRBJ1-2	NA	NA	TGTGCCAGCAGCTTAAGGCCCTCGGTTAGACCTAACTATGGCTACACCTTC	CASSLRPSVRPNYGYTF
TRBV6-5	TRBJ2-1	many	NA	TGTGCCAGCAGTACCCCTGGGGGGACCTACAATGAGCAGTTCTTC	CASSTPGGTYNEQFF
TRBV9	TRBJ2-3	NA	NA	TGTGCCAGCAGCGTCCGGCATTCCACAGATACGCAGTATTTT	CASSVRHSTDTQYF
TRBV30	TRBJ2-1	NA	TRBD2	TGTGCCTGGGGACTAGCGGGAGCTGGGTCCTACAATGAGCAGTTCTTC	CAWGLAGAGSYNEQFF
TRBV20-1	TRBJ2-7	NA	TRBD2	TGCAGTGCCGCGGGGACTAGCTCCTACGAGCAGTACTTC	CSAAGTSSYEQYF
TRBV24-1	TRBJ2-2	many	TRBD2	TGTGCCACCAGTGATTTTGGGGGAGGGTTGACCGGGGAGCTGTTTTTT	CATSDFGGGLTGELFF
TRBV6-2/TRBV6-3	TRBJ2-1	few	NA	TGTGCCAGCAGTCACAGGGACCCTCGGGATGAGCAGTTCTTC	CASSHRDPRDEQFF
TRBV20-1	TRBJ2-7	few	NA	TGCAGTGCCCCCAGCCTTCGCGGGACTGCCTACGAGCAGTACTTC	CSAPSLRGTAYEQYF
TRBV30	TRBJ1-5	many	NA	TGTGCCTGGAGCCCGGGAGGCAATCAGCCCCAGCATTTT	CAWSPGGNQPQHF
TRBV12-3/TRBV12-4	TRBJ1-5	many	NA	TGTGCCAGCAGGGGGACCGGGGGTCATGGGCCCCAGCATTTT	CASRGTGGHGPQHF
TRBV28	TRBJ2-2	NA	NA	TGTGCCAGCAGACTAGCCCCGAACACCGGGGAGCTGTTTTTT	CASRLAPNTGELFF
TRBV7-9	TRBJ1-2	many	TRBD1	TGTGCCAGCAGCCTTGACAGGGGGCCGGATGGCTACACCTTC	CASSLDRGPDGYTF
TRBV2	TRBJ2-2	many	NA	TGTGCCAGCAGTGAAACCTTTGGGGACACCGGGGAGCTGTTTTTT	CASSETFGDTGELFF
TRBV9	TRBJ2-3	many	NA	TGTGCCAGCAGCGTATGGCATAGCGGAGGGTCAGATACGCAGTATTTT	CASSVWHSGGSDTQYF
TRBV11-2	TRBJ2-3	many	TRBD2	TGTGCCAGCAGCCCACCGGTGACTAGCGGGGTAATCACAGATACGCAGTATTTT	CASSPPVTSGVITDTQYF
TRBV11-2	TRBJ1-1	NA	NA	TGTGCCAGCAGCTTAGAGGGTGGGGCTGTTGCTGAAGCTTTCTTT	CASSLEGGAVAEAFF
TRBV20-1	TRBJ2-1	few	TRBD1	TGCAGTGCTTCCATCCAGGGGGCTGATAATGAGCAGTTCTTC	CSASIQGADNEQFF
TRBV5-6	TRBJ2-1	few	TRBD2	TGTGCCAGCAGCGTGACTAGCGGGAGAAGAAATGAGCAGTTCTTC	CASSVTSGRRNEQFF
TRBV5-1	TRBJ2-6	many	NA	TGCGCCAGCCTCTCCGAGGCCAACGTCCTGACTTTC	CASLSEANVLTF
TRBV7-7	TRBJ2-2	few	NA	TGTGCTAGCGGCGAGGGGGCTACTATCGGGGAGCTGTTTTTT	CASGEGATIGELFF
TRBV3-1	TRBJ2-3	many	NA	TGTGCCAGCAGCCAAGACCCGGGCCCACCGCGAGATACGCAGTATTTT	CASSQDPGPPRDTQYF
TRBV12-3/TRBV12-4	TRBJ2-2	NA	NA	TGTGCCAGCAGTTTAGCCCCGATATGGAGGCTACTGAACACCGGGGAGCTGTTTTTT	CASSLAPIWRLLNTGELFF
TRBV30	TRBJ2-6	NA	NA	TGTGCCTGGGACAGGTGGGATGGCAACGTCCTGACTTTC	CAWDRWDGNVLTF
TRBV4-3	TRBJ2-3	many	NA	TGCGCCAGCAGCCAAGTCGGGACTTTAGATACGCAGTATTTT	CASSQVGTLDTQYF
TRBV12-3/TRBV12-4	TRBJ2-1	NA	TRBD1	TGTGCCAGCAGCCATTCGGACAGGTTAAACAATGAGCAGTTCTTC	CASSHSDRLNNEQFF
TRBV11-2	TRBJ2-5	NA	NA	TGTGCCAGCAGCCCGATTCGGGGGAATGAAGAGACCCAGTACTTC	CASSPIRGNEETQYF
TRBV7-9	TRBJ2-2	many	NA	TGTGCCAGCAGTCTAGCAGGGGCCGGGGAGCTGTTTTTT	CASSLAGAGELFF
TRBV19	TRBJ1-2	many	NA	TGTGCCAGCAGGACCCAAGTGGGGGCTAACTATGGCTACACCTTC	CASRTQVGANYGYTF
TRBV2	TRBJ2-7	many	TRBD2	TGTGCCAGCAGGGGACTAGCGGGAAATTACGAGCAGTACTTC	CASRGLAGNYEQYF
TRBV29-1	TRBJ1-2	few	TRBD1	TGCAGCGTTAAAGGACAGGGCCCCTATGGCTACACCTTC	CSVKGQGPYGYTF
TRBV29-1	TRBJ2-6	many	NA	TGCAGCGTCCAGGGAAATGGGGCCAACGTCCTGACTTTC	CSVQGNGANVLTF
TRBV15	TRBJ1-1	NA	NA	TGTGCCACCAGCAGAGGGACAGAAGAAATGAACACTGAAGCTTTCTTT	CATSRGTEEMNTEAFF
TRBV20-1	TRBJ2-5	few	NA	TGCAGTGCTCCCAGGGTGAACAAGATCCAGTACTTC	CSAPRVNKIQYF
TRBV5-1	TRBJ2-5	NA	TRBD1	TGCGCCAGCAGCATTTTTCCAGGGGGAGAGACCCAGTACTTC	CASSIFPGGETQYF
TRBV6-2/TRBV6-3	TRBJ2-5	many	NA	TGTGCCAGCAGTTACCCAGAGACCCAGTACTTC	CASSYPETQYF
TRBV6-2/TRBV6-3	TRBJ2-1	few	TRBD1	TGTGCCAGCCGGACAGGGAATGAGCAGTTCTTC	CASRTGNEQFF
TRBV11-3	TRBJ2-1	NA	NA	TGTGCCAGCAGCTTAGACTACCCGAGTATCGGTGAGCAGTTCTTC	CASSLDYPSIGEQFF
TRBV27	TRBJ2-7	many	NA	TGTGCCAGCAGTGCTCCGGGACGGGGCACCTACGAGCAGTACTTC	CASSAPGRGTYEQYF